Listed here are 20 T cell receptor beta chains from one sample, sequenced in a study of blood T cell repertoires in COVID-19. Assay used: immunoSEQ multiplex PCR; TCRdb lists only in-frame clones, some missing. The sample contains around 55,000 clones, almost 90% of which appear only once. Source material: peripheral blood. These receptors came from a man aged 55 to 70 with active COVID-19.

The rearrangement links TRBV20-1 to TRBJ1-1, with D unclear. From germline, CDR1 is DFQATT and CDR2 SNEGSKA (reference sequence). The V and J ends lost 6 bases and 11 bases respectively, with 16 bases between them. This CDR3 has 11 residues. The CDR3 DNA follows: TGCAGTGCCGATAGCTCCCCAGTGGCTTTCTTT. Translation gives CSADSSPVAFF.

The rearrangement joins TRBV19 to TRBJ2-1; 7 bases agree with TRBD2. V lost 5 bases, J lost 5 bases, and 12 bases stayed unmatched. Germline lookup yields CDR1 LNHDA and CDR2 SQIVND (reference sequence). This CDR3 has 16 residues. The CDR3 loop reads CASSLGGTNGNNEQFF. As DNA, the CDR3 is TGTGCCAGTAGTCTCGGGGGGACTAACGGAAACAATGAGCAGTTCTTC. The variable domain in full, completed from reference TRBV19 and TRBJ2-1, reads DGGITQSPKYLFRKEGQNVTLSCEQNLNHDAMYWYRQDPGQGLRLIYYSQIVNDFQKGDIAEGYSVSREKKESFPLTVTSAQKNPTAFYLCASSLGGTNGNNEQFFGPGTRLTVL.

The chain recombines TRBV29-1 with TRBJ2-6; 10 bases align to TRBD1. Germline V lookup: CDR1 SQVTM, CDR2 ANQGSEA. The CDR3 runs 14 residues. After removal of 7 bases from V and 2 bases from J, the junction contained 2 bases not matched to a gene. The CDR3 DNA follows: TGCAGCGCCGGGACAGGGGCTGGGGCCAACGTCCTGACTTTC. Its translation is CSAGTGAGANVLTF.

This chain links TRBV30 with TRBJ2-5, with D possibly being TRBD1 (6 bases). Per the germline V gene, CDR1 is GTSNPN and CDR2 is SVGIG (reference sequence). The CDR3 has 12 amino acids. Trimming left V 2 bases short and J 5 bases short, with 9 bases between. The CDR3 nucleotides read TGTGCCTGGAGTCTAAGGGGGGAGACCCAGTACTTC. Translation gives CAWSLRGETQYF.

This sequence joins TRBV7-2 and TRBJ2-3; 7 bases line up with TRBD2. The CDR3 runs to 14 residues. Per the germline V gene, CDR1 is SGHTA and CDR2 is FQGNSA. Trimming removed 5 bases from V and 6 bases from J; junction bases left unmatched: 8. The CDR3 coding sequence is TGTGCCAGCAGCGTCGGCGGGAGTATGGATACGCAGTATTTT. Amino acid sequence: CASSVGGSMDTQYF.

This clone was detected once. The genes are TRBV19 and TRBJ2-7; D is ambiguous. The CDR3 sequence is 13 residues long. The germline CDR1 and CDR2 sequences are LNHDA and SQIVND (reference sequence). V lost 0 bases to trimming and J lost 9 bases, with 12 bases between them. The CDR3 sequence is CASSIEPGAVQYF. CDR3 nucleotide sequence: TGTGCCAGTAGTATAGAGCCCGGTGCCGTGCAGTACTTC.

J is TRBJ2-5 and V is TRBV3-1 (or the pseudogene TRBV3-2); 7 positions agree with TRBD1. V shed 6 bases and J 1 base; nucleotides not matched to a gene: 5. Germline V CDR1 and CDR2: LGHDT, YNNKEL (reference sequence). The CDR3 has 14 residues. The CDR3 region is CASSPGTAQETQYF. CDR3 nucleotide sequence: TGTGCCAGCAGTCCGGGGACAGCCCAAGAGACCCAGTACTTC.

This chain joins TRBV7-8 and TRBJ2-1; 11 bases line up with TRBD2. Looked up from germline, CDR1 is SGHVS and CDR2 is FQNEAQ. The V gene end was trimmed by 4 bases and the J gene end by 7 bases; junction bases not matched to a gene: 6. The CDR3 has 15 residues. The CDR3 nucleotides are TGTGCCAGCAGCTCCTGGACTAGCGGGCTAAATGAGCAGTTCTTC. It specifies CASSSWTSGLNEQFF.

This chain connects TRBV18 to TRBJ2-1; the match to TRBD1 covers 11 bases. Germline V gene sequence: CDR1 KGHSH, CDR2 LQKENI. Unmatched junction bases numbered 5, after V lost 4 bases and J lost 3 bases. The CDR3 runs to 16 residues. In nucleotides, the CDR3 is TGTGCCAGCTCACTCCTAGGGACAGGGGGCTACAATGAGCAGTTCTTC. Amino acid sequence: CASSLLGTGGYNEQFF.

This chain joins TRBV12-5 and TRBJ2-2; D may be TRBD1 (5 bases). The germline V gene has CDR1 LGHNT and CDR2 FRNRAP. V was shortened by 0 bases and J by 1 base, with 6 bases between the two germline ends. This CDR3 has 15 amino acids. This CDR3 reads CASGLVRGNTGELFF. The CDR3 coding sequence is TGTGCTAGTGGTTTGGTAAGGGGGAACACCGGGGAGCTGTTTTTT.

V usage is TRBV19 and J usage is TRBJ2-2, with no clear D. The ends were cut back, 4 bases at V and 5 bases at J, with 5 bases in the middle. Germline assignment: CDR1 LNHDA and CDR2 SQIVND (reference sequence). The CDR3 runs 12 residues. CDR3 coding DNA: TGTGCCAGTAGTAGTCAAACCGGGGAGCTGTTTTTT. Amino acids: CASSSQTGELFF.

The genes are TRBV15 and TRBJ2-1; 9 nucleotides agree with TRBD2. The junction had 3 bases not matched to a gene; V was cut back by 5 bases and J by 4 bases. CDR1 and CDR2 (germline): LNHNV, YYDKDF (reference sequence). The CDR3 covers 14 residues. Here the CDR3 reads CATSVSGGYNEQFF. The CDR3 DNA reads TGTGCCACCAGCGTTAGCGGGGGTTACAATGAGCAGTTCTTC.

This clone came up once. The genes are TRBV9 and TRBJ2-2; 8 bases are shared with TRBD1. V lost 0 bases, J lost 6 bases, and 10 bases stayed unmatched. This CDR3 comprises 17 residues. In germline, CDR1 is SGDLS, CDR2 YYNGEE. CDR3 sequence: CASSVAPARGLAGELFF. Written as DNA, the CDR3 is TGTGCCAGCAGCGTAGCCCCGGCCAGGGGGCTAGCCGGGGAGCTGTTTTTT. Together with reference TRBV9 and TRBJ2-2, the CDR3 gives the full variable domain: DSGVTQTPKHLITATGQRVTLRCSPRSGDLSVYWYQQSLDQGLQFLIQYYNGEERAKGNILERFSAQQFPDLHSELNLSSLELGDSALYFCASSVAPARGLAGELFFGEGSRLTVL.

This chain links TRBV5-4 with TRBJ2-1; 14 bases are shared with TRBD2. V dropped 5 bases and J dropped 6; count of bases not matched to a gene: 4. The CDR3 loop spans 15 amino acids. The V gene's germline CDR1 is SGHNT and CDR2 YYREEE (reference sequence). The CDR3 sequence: CASRSGTSGSNEQFF. CDR3 nucleotides: TGTGCCAGCAGGTCCGGGACTAGCGGGAGCAATGAGCAGTTCTTC.

V gene TRBV5-6 combines with J gene TRBJ1-5, with 8 bases fitting TRBD1. The CDR3 has 15 amino acids. V lost 2 bases, J lost 7 bases, and 8 bases stayed unmatched. CDR1 is SGHDT and CDR2 is YYEEEE in the germline V gene. The CDR3: CASSLGQGAKQPQHF. The CDR3 DNA reads TGTGCCAGCAGCTTAGGTCAGGGGGCTAAACAGCCCCAGCATTTT.

The gene calls are TRBV7-2 and TRBJ1-2, with unresolved D. The CDR3 is made up of 14 amino acids. Trimming cost V 1 base and J 2 bases, with 8 bases left between them. The V gene's germline CDR1 is SGHTA and CDR2 FQGNSA. The CDR3 is CASSLGVGNYGYTF. CDR3 DNA sequence: TGTGCCAGCAGCTTAGGGGTGGGCAACTATGGCTACACCTTC.

The chain recombines TRBV5-1 with TRBJ2-7; 7 nucleotides match TRBD1. This CDR3 has 15 residues. V shed 3 bases, J shed 4 bases, and the junction held 10 bases outside the gene matches. Germline V gene sequence: CDR1 SGHRS, CDR2 YFSETQ. The CDR3 DNA reads TGCGCCAGCAGCTCGGCCGGGACAGCGCTATACGAGCAGTACTTC. This translates into CASSSAGTALYEQYF. Full variable domain (outside the CDR3, taken from reference TRBV5-1 and TRBJ2-7): KAGVTQTPRYLIKTRGQQVTLSCSPISGHRSVSWYQQTPGQGLQFLFEYFSETQRNKGNFPGRFSGRQFSNSRSEMNVSTLELGDSALYLCASSSAGTALYEQYFGPGTRLTVT.

This rearrangement joins TRBV6-5 to TRBJ2-7; 7 bases are a match to TRBD1. Looked up from germline, CDR1 is MNHEY and CDR2 is SVGAGI. CDR3 length: 13 residues. The ends lost 7 bases at V and 5 bases at J; junction bases unmatched: 8. The CDR3 sequence: CASTGRGLHEQYF. CDR3 in DNA: TGTGCCAGCACCGGAAGGGGGCTTCACGAGCAGTACTTC.

This clone was seen a few times. This rearrangement joins TRBV19 to TRBJ2-7; the D gene is possibly TRBD2 (5 bases). CDR1 LNHDA and CDR2 SQIVND come from the germline V gene (reference sequence). The V end lost 5 bases, the J end lost 0 bases, and 8 bases lay between the germline ends. The CDR3 is 13 amino acids. CDR3 residues: CASSERSSYEQYF. The CDR3 DNA sequence: TGTGCCAGTAGTGAGCGGAGCTCCTACGAGCAGTACTTC.

The chain uses TRBV28 and TRBJ2-3; D is possibly TRBD1 (5 bases). The CDR3 spans 15 residues. The germline V gene has CDR1 MDHEN and CDR2 SYDVKM. V lost 2 bases to trimming and J lost 5 bases, with 14 bases between them. CDR3 nucleotide sequence: TGTGCCAGCAGTTTAATGACAGCTAGAGGAGATACGCAGTATTTT. It specifies CASSLMTARGDTQYF.